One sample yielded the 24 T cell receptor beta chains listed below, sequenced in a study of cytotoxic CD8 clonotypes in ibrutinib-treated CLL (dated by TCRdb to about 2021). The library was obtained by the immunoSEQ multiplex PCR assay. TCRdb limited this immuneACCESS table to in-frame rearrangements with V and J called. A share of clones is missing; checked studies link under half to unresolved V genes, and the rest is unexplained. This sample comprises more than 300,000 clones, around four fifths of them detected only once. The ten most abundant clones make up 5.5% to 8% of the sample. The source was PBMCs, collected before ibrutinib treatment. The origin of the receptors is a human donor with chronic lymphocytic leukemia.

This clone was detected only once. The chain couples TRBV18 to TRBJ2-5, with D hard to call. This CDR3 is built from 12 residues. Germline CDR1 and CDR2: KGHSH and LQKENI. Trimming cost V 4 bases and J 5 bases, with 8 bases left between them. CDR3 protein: CASSRGAETQYF. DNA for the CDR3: TGTGCCAGCTCACGGGGTGCCGAGACCCAGTACTTC.

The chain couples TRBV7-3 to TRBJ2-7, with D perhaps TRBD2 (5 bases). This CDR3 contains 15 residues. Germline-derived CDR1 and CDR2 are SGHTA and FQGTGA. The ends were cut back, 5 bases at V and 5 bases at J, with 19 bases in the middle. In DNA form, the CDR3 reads TGTGCCAGCAGCCCTTATATCGGAGGAGTTGACGAGCAGTACTTC. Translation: CASSPYIGGVDEQYF.

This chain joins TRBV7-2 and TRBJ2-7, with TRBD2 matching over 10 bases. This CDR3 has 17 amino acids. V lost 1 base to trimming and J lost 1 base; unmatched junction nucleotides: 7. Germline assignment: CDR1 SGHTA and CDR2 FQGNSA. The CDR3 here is CASSLDSLAGASYEQYF. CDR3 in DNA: TGTGCCAGCAGCTTAGATAGTCTAGCGGGAGCATCCTACGAGCAGTACTTC. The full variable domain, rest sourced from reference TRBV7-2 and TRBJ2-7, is GAGVSQSPSNKVTEKGKDVELRCDPISGHTALYWYRQSLGQGLEFLIYFQGNSAPDKSGLPSDRFSAERTGGSVSTLTIQRTQQEDSAVYLCASSLDSLAGASYEQYFGPGTRLTVT.

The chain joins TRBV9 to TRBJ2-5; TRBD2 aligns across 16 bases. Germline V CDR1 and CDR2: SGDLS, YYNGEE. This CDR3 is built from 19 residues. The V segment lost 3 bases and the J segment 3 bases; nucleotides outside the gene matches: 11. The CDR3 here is CASSEHEPGLAGGEETQYF. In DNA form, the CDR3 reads TGTGCCAGCAGCGAACACGAGCCGGGACTAGCGGGAGGGGAAGAGACCCAGTACTTC.

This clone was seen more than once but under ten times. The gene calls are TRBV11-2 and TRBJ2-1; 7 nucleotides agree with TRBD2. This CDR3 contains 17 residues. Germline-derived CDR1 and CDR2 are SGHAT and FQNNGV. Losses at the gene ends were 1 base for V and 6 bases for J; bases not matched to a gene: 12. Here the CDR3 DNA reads TGTGCCAGCAGCTTAGGTGGGGCTAGCGGTACTCGCAATGAGCAGTTCTTC. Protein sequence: CASSLGGASGTRNEQFF.

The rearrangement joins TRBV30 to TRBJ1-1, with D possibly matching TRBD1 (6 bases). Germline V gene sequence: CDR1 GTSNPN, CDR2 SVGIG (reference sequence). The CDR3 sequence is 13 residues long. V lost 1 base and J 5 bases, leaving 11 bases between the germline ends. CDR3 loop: CAWSGGGSTEAFF. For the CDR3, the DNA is TGTGCCTGGAGTGGAGGGGGATCAACTGAAGCTTTCTTT.

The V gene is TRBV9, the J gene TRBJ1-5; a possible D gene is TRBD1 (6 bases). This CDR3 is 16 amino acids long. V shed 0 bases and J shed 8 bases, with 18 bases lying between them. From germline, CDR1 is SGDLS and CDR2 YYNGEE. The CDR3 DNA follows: TGTGCCAGCAGCGTAGGCGTCAGGGGAATCGCAGAGCCCCAGCATTTT. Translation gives CASSVGVRGIAEPQHF. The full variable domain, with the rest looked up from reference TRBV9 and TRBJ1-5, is DSGVTQTPKHLITATGQRVTLRCSPRSGDLSVYWYQQSLDQGLQFLIQYYNGEERAKGNILERFSAQQFPDLHSELNLSSLELGDSALYFCASSVGVRGIAEPQHFGDGTRLSIL.

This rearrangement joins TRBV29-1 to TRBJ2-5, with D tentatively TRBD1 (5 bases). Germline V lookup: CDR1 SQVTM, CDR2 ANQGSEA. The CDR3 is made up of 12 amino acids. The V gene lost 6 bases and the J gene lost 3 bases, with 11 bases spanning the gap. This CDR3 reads CSVRSREETQYF. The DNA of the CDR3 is TGCAGCGTCAGATCCAGGGAAGAGACCCAGTACTTC.

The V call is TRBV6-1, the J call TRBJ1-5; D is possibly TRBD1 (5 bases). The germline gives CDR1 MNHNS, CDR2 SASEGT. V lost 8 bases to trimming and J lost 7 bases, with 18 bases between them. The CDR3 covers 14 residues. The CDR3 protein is CASGLAGTSQPQHF. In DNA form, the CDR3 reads TGTGCCAGCGGGCTCGCAGGGACGTCACAGCCCCAGCATTTT.

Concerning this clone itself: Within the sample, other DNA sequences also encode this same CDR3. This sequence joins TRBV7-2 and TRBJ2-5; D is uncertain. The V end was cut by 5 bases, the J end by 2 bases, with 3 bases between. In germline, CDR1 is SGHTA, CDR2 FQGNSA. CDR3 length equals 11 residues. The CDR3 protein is CASSRQETQYF. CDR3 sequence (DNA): TGTGCCAGCAGCAGACAAGAGACCCAGTACTTC.

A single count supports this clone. The CDR3 nucleotides read TGTGCCAGCAGCGACAGATACGACACTGAAGCTTTCTTT. It is translated as CASSDRYDTEAFF. This chain connects TRBV9 to TRBJ1-1, with D unresolved. In germline, CDR1 is SGDLS, CDR2 YYNGEE. V lost 3 bases and J lost 3, with 9 bases in between. The CDR3 is made up of 13 amino acids. Variable domain in full (rest from reference TRBV9 and TRBJ1-1): DSGVTQTPKHLITATGQRVTLRCSPRSGDLSVYWYQQSLDQGLQFLIQYYNGEERAKGNILERFSAQQFPDLHSELNLSSLELGDSALYFCASSDRYDTEAFFGQGTRLTVV.

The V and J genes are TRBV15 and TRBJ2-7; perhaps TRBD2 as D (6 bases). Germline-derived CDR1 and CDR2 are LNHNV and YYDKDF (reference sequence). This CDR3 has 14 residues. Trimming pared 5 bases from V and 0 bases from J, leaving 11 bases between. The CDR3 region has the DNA TGTGCCACCAGCCCCGGAGGGAGCTCCTACGAGCAGTACTTC. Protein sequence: CATSPGGSSYEQYF. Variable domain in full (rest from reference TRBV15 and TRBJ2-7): DAMVIQNPRYQVTQFGKPVTLSCSQTLNHNVMYWYQQKSSQAPKLLFHYYDKDFNNEADTPDNFQSRRPNTSFCFLDIRSPGLGDTAMYLCATSPGGSSYEQYFGPGTRLTVT.

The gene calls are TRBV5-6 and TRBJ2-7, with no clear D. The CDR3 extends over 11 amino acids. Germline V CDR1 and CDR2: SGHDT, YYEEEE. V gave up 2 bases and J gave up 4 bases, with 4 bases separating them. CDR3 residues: CASSLGYEQYF. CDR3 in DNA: TGTGCCAGCAGCTTAGGGTACGAGCAGTACTTC.

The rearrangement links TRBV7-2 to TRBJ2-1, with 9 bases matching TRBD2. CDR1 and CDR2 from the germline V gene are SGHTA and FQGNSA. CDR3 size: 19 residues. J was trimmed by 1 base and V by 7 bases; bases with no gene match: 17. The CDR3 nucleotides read TGTGCCAGCACCAAAACCTCCCTACTAGCGGGTGTTTCCTACAATGAGCAGTTCTTC. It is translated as CASTKTSLLAGVSYNEQFF.

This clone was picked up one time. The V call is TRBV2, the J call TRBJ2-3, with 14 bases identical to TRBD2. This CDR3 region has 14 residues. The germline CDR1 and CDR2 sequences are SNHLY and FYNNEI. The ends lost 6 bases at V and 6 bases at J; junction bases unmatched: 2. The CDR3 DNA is TGTGCCAGCAGGGGGACTAGCGGGAGTGATACGCAGTATTTT. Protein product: CASRGTSGSDTQYF.

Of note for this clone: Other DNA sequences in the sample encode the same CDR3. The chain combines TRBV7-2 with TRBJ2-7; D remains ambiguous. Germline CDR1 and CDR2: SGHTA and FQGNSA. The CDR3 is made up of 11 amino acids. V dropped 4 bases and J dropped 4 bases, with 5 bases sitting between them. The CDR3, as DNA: TGTGCCAGCAGCTCGGCGTACGAGCAGTACTTC. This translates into CASSSAYEQYF.

DNA for the CDR3: TGTGCCAGCAGGGATAGCGGGAGGACCACAGATACGCAGTATTTT. This translates into CASRDSGRTTDTQYF. The V call is TRBV6-6, the J call TRBJ2-3; TRBD2 aligns across 10 bases. Trimming removed 6 bases from V and 2 bases from J; junction bases left unmatched: 5. The CDR3 runs to 15 residues. Germline assignment: CDR1 MNHNY and CDR2 SVGAGI (reference sequence).

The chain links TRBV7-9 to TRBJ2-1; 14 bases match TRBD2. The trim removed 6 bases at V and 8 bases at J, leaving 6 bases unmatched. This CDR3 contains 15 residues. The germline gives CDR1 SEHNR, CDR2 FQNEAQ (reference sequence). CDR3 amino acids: CASRGTSGSQDEQFF. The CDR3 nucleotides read TGTGCCAGCAGAGGGACTAGCGGGAGTCAGGATGAGCAGTTCTTC.

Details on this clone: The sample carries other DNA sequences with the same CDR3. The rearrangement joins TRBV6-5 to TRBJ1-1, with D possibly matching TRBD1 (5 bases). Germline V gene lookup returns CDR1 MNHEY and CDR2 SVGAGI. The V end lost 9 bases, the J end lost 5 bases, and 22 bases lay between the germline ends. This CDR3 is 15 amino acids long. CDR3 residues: CASLKPTGGVTEAFF. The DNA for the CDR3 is TGTGCCAGTCTTAAACCCACAGGAGGGGTTACTGAAGCTTTCTTT.

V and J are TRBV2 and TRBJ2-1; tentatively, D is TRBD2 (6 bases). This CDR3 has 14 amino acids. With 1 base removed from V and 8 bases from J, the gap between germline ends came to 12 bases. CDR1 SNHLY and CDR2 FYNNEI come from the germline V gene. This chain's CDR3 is CASSEVRGGDEQFF. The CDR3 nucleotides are TGTGCCAGCAGTGAAGTAAGGGGAGGAGATGAGCAGTTCTTC.

The CDR3 nucleotides read TGTGCCAGCAGTTTCGAAAGGAGGAAGGTTTCTGGAAACACCATATATTTT. This gives the protein CASSFERRKVSGNTIYF. The chain carries TRBV5-4 and TRBJ1-3, with D hard to call. Trimming cost V 5 bases and J 1 base, with 19 bases left between them. The V gene's germline CDR1 is SGHNT and CDR2 YYREEE (reference sequence). The CDR3 totals 17 residues.

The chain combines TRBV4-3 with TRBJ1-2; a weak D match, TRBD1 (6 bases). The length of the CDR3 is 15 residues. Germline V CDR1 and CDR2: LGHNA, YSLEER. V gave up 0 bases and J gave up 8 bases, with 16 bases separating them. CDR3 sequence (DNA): TGCGCCAGCAGCCAAGATACAGGGTCTAGTGGGGGCTACACCTTC. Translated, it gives CASSQDTGSSGGYTF.

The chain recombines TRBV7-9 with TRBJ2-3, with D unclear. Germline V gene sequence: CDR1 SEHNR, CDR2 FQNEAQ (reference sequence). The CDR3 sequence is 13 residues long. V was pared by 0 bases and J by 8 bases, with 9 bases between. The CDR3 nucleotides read TGTGCCAGCAGCTTAGCGAATAGTGGTACGCAGTATTTT. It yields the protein CASSLANSGTQYF.

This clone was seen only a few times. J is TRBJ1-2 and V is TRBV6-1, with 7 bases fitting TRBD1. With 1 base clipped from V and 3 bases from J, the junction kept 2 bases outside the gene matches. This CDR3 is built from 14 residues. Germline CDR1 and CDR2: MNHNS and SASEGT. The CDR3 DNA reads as TGTGCCAGCAGTGAAGGAAGGGGGCACTATGGCTACACCTTC. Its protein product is CASSEGRGHYGYTF.